Each of the 10 T cell receptor beta chains below was sequenced from the same sample in a study of regulatory T cells in long-lasting Graves disease. The authors built TCR beta libraries using iRepertoire HTBI primers and Arm-PCR of CDR3 regions. TCRdb reanalysed the multiplex PCR reads using MiXCR and keeps one entry per CDR3 protein. Among 200,000 to 300,000 distinct CDR3 sequences listed, roughly 21% were seen once. Time point described: newly diagnosed GD, antithyroid drugs for less than 3 months. Preparation of the TCR library used RNA extracted from PBMCs. This specimen was peripheral blood mononuclear cells (PBMCs), taken at new diagnosis, from a patient treated with antithyroid drugs. These TCRs come from a female donor with Graves disease.

At least ten counts were recorded for this clonotype. V is TRBV5-1 and J is TRBJ2-5, with D maybe TRBD2 (5 bases). There are 15 residues in the CDR3. The germline V and J ends were trimmed by 0 bases and 0 bases, with 9 bases remaining between them. Looked up from germline, CDR1 is SGHRS and CDR2 is YFSETQ. The CDR3 region has the DNA TGCGCCAGCAGCTTGGCCGGCGGGTACCAAGAGACCCAGTACTTC. Translated, it gives CASSLAGGYQETQYF. The full variable domain, completed using reference TRBV5-1 and TRBJ2-5, is KAGVTQTPRYLIKTRGQQVTLSCSPISGHRSVSWYQQTPGQGLQFLFEYFSETQRNKGNFPGRFSGRQFSNSRSEMNVSTLELGDSALYLCASSLAGGYQETQYFGPGTRLLVL.

This chain joins TRBV28 and TRBJ1-4; D might be TRBD1 (6 bases). The CDR3 sequence is 13 residues long. CDR1 is MDHEN, CDR2 SYDVKM, per germline. V was clipped by 5 bases and J by 5 bases, with 9 bases between them. CDR3 nucleotide sequence: TGTGCCAGCAGTGAACAGGGCAATGAAAAACTGTTTTTT. Translated, it gives CASSEQGNEKLFF.

This clonotype came up many times. J is TRBJ1-5 and V is TRBV12-3 or TRBV12-4; weak D call: TRBD1 (5 bases). Deletions cut 6 bases from V and 1 base from J, with 13 bases between. The CDR3 spans 15 residues. The CDR3 region is CASRTREGSNQPQHF. In nucleotides, the CDR3 is TGTGCCAGCAGAACCAGGGAGGGAAGCAATCAGCCCCAGCATTTT.

This clonotype was detected once. This likely stems from a read error, as it lies one base from a far larger clone. The rearrangement links TRBV11-2 to TRBJ2-4; perhaps D is TRBD1 or TRBD2 (5 bases each). The CDR3 runs to 15 residues. Germline CDR1 SGHAT, CDR2 FQNNGV. CDR3 nucleotide sequence: TGTGCCAGCAGCTTGCAAATCATGGTCGGGGACGAGCAGTGCTTC. The encoded protein is CASSLQIMVGDEQCF.

There are many counts of this clonotype. One junction end does not reproduce the germline sequence, and a read error may be involved. The chain combines TRBV12-3 or TRBV12-4 with TRBJ2-5; 9 bases are shared with TRBD1. This CDR3 is 16 amino acids long. CDR3 loop: CASNHPRDREQEAQYF. The DNA of the CDR3 is TGTGCCAGCAACCATCCCCGGGACAGGGAGCAAGAGGCCCAGTACTTC.

This clonotype was found many times. The CDR3 DNA reads as TGTGCCAGCAGCTTTAAACCGGGACAGAGTCACGAGCAGTACTTC. Amino acids: CASSFKPGQSHEQYF. The chain couples TRBV11-2 to TRBJ2-7; 7 bases fit TRBD1. CDR1 and CDR2 from the germline V gene are SGHAT and FQNNGV. The CDR3 has 15 residues. The V segment lost 3 bases and the J segment 5 bases; nucleotides outside the gene matches: 10.

This clonotype was detected only once. The V and J genes are TRBV28 and TRBJ1-2, with D possibly being TRBD1 (5 bases). Germline assignment: CDR1 MDHEN and CDR2 SYDVKM. The CDR3 totals 16 residues. The ends were cut back, 4 bases at V and 3 bases at J, with 18 bases in the middle. CDR3 in DNA: TGTGCCAGCAGTTCCACTCGGGGGTGGGGCGACTATGGCTACACCTTC. Protein sequence: CASSSTRGWGDYGYTF.

This sequence joins TRBV19 and TRBJ2-3; D is possibly TRBD1 (6 bases). V was shortened by 8 bases and J by 0 bases, with 9 bases between the two germline ends. Germline V gives CDR1 LNHDA, CDR2 SQIVND (reference sequence). The length of the CDR3 is 13 residues. Written as DNA, the CDR3 is TGTGCCAGTGATCAGGGGAGCACAGATACGCAGTATTTT. It codes for CASDQGSTDTQYF.

The chain links TRBV7-2 to TRBJ2-7; 12 bases are shared with TRBD2. The V gene's germline CDR1 is SGHTA and CDR2 FQGNSA. The CDR3 loop spans 16 amino acids. V was clipped by 5 bases and J by 3 bases; unmatched bases: 8. The CDR3 DNA is TGTGCCAGCAGCCATAGGACTAGCGGGGCGAGCTACGAGCAGTACTTC. This codes for CASSHRTSGASYEQYF. Together with reference TRBV7-2 and TRBJ2-7, the CDR3 gives the full variable domain: GAGVSQSPSNKVTEKGKDVELRCDPISGHTALYWYRQSLGQGLEFLIYFQGNSAPDKSGLPSDRFSAERTGGSVSTLTIQRTQQEDSAVYLCASSHRTSGASYEQYFGPGTRLTVT.

Ten or more counts support this clonotype. This sequence joins TRBV18 and TRBJ1-6, with D maybe TRBD1 (6 bases). V lost 6 bases to trimming and J lost 14 bases, with 17 bases between them. The CDR3 is made up of 13 amino acids. Germline CDR1 KGHSH, CDR2 LQKENI. Written as DNA, the CDR3 is TGTGCCAGCTCCCACAGGGACTCTCTAACCCTCCACTTT. This codes for CASSHRDSLTLHF.